This is a list of T cell receptor beta chains from one sample in a study of blood T cell repertoires in COVID-19. Sequencing was performed with immunoSEQ multiplex PCR; in TCRdb, only in-frame clones are kept and a portion is missing. The sample holds around 110,000 clones; around nine tenths are singletons and the top ten take around 4.5%. Input material: peripheral blood. Every receptor here comes from a man aged 35 to 55 with acute or convalescent COVID-19. Each CDR3 is given with its conserved first and last residue. A D gene is named only where the DNA matches it firmly.

d_call v_call cdr3_aa
TRBD1 TRBV5-6 CASSWGTGGSASGNTIYF
TRBD1 TRBV6-2/TRBV6-3 CASSYRGTGTNQPQHF
NA TRBV6-5 CASSRQPAIVEAFF
TRBD1 TRBV7-7 CASSLRQGSSYNEQFF
NA TRBV3-1/TRBV3-2 CASSQFHLTGGELFF
TRBD1 TRBV4-2 CASSQTEGTGGVGEKLFF
NA TRBV14 CASSQVVSPVYNEQFF
TRBD1 TRBV18 CASSPRQGAQDTGELFF
NA TRBV21-1 CASSKQTGENTEAFF
NA TRBV5-1 CASIPGAFF
TRBD1 TRBV9 CASTTGEGEKLFF
NA TRBV7-2 CASSPNSYEQYF
NA TRBV6-5 CASNPKEGTEAFF
NA TRBV9 CASSEGATNEKLFF
NA TRBV5-1 CASSLGRDGYTF
NA TRBV11-2 CASSLLDYLTYNEQFF
NA TRBV5-1 CASSLAGRRAFF
TRBD2 TRBV5-1 CASSLVLAGGMEQFF
NA TRBV4-3 CASSQGINRNEQFF
NA TRBV27 CASSFQGGGYGYTF
NA TRBV5-4 CASSLEGGVTDTQYF
TRBD2 TRBV6-5 CASSSSGSGEQFF
NA TRBV2 CASSELGGAWVELFF
TRBD2 TRBV19 CASTPGGSGANVLTF
TRBD1 TRBV11-3 CASSLGTGGRYNEQFF
TRBD1 TRBV5-4 CASSPGDRGGETQYF
TRBD2 TRBV5-1 CASSPGTSGSSYNEQFF
NA TRBV19 CASSIIPARDYGYTF
NA TRBV30 CAWTRPGNTIYF
NA TRBV5-1 CASSLQGQDGYTF
NA TRBV5-4 CASSFELLGSYNEQFF
NA TRBV30 CAWSPGHNTEAFF
TRBD1 TRBV7-9 CASNQGGPTEAFF
NA TRBV29-1 CSVEDDRSSGANVLTF
NA TRBV7-6 CASSLSNEQYF
NA TRBV3-1/TRBV3-2 CASSPSGENTEAFF
TRBD1 TRBV6-1 CASSEDGTGPYNSPLHF
NA TRBV6-1 CASSEFKYEQYF
TRBD2 TRBV11-2 CASSPGTSGEGDTQYF
TRBD1 TRBV30 CAWNRDRASPLHF
NA TRBV7-2 CASRPTGTSRNQPQHF
NA TRBV30 CAWSRTSYEQYF
TRBD1 TRBV10-1 CATDPRQGNYGYTF
NA TRBV7-2 CASSLEAGPTDTQYF
TRBD2 TRBV20-1 CSASLAAGREQYF
NA TRBV19 CASSIDLGGFGQPQHF
TRBD1 TRBV14 CASRPSGTGGFYGYTF
NA TRBV7-2 CASSLGHQSIYTF